This T cell receptor (beta chain) was identified in a study of somatic mutations in cytotoxic T cells in rheumatoid arthritis. The wider study: Immediately following diagnosis and ahead of any treatment, patient blood (about 30 ml EDTA) was drawn.

Concerning this clone itself: Its specificity is unknown.

The CD4+ and CD8+ fractions came from positive magnetic bead selection and were purity-checked by flow cytometry. Regarding the study as a whole: No antigen targets were known for the expanded CD8+ clones. Multiple comparisons were not accounted for in the slight TRBV07 underrepresentation seen in rheumatoid arthritis patients.

The germline V and J ends were trimmed by 3 bases and 5 bases, with 11 bases remaining between them. This CDR3 is built from 14 residues. CDR1 is MNHNS, CDR2 SASEGT, per germline. Assay: immunoSEQ multiplex PCR; the TCRdb copy retains only in-frame clones and omits some. Here the sample spans 13,000 or so clones, roughly 70% being singletons. The specimen sequenced was CD8+ T cells sorted from blood. V and J are TRBV6-1 and TRBJ1-5; no reliable D call. This receptor was identified in an adult with rheumatoid arthritis. The CDR3: CASSDMSGDQPQHF. The DNA of the CDR3 is TGTGCCAGCAGTGACATGAGTGGCGATCAGCCCCAGCATTTT.